This is a list of T cell receptor beta chains from one sample in a study of blood T cell repertoires in COVID-19. Measured with immunoSEQ multiplex PCR; TCRdb has only the in-frame clones, and not every one. The profile shows about 170,000 clones, 87% of them singletons. The sequenced sample was PBMCs or T cells enriched from blood (not recorded which). Every receptor here comes from a woman aged 50 to 60 who had recovered from COVID-19. CDR3s include the opening cysteine and the closing phenylalanine or tryptophan. A D gene is named only where the DNA matches it firmly. Clone size is stated in some rows and not others, as once, few, many or a class when expanded.

NA,TRBV19,TRBJ2-5,TRBD2,TGTGCCAGTAGTATCTCGGGGCGGGAGAAAGAGACCCAGTACTTC,CASSISGREKETQYF
NA,TRBV11-3,TRBJ2-1,TRBD2,TGTGCCAGCAGCCTCGGACTAGCGGGCAACAATGAGCAGTTCTTC,CASSLGLAGNNEQFF
NA,TRBV7-2,TRBJ2-7,TRBD1,TGTGCCAGCAGGCGCCCAGGGGGCTCCTACGAGCAGTACTTC,CASRRPGGSYEQYF
NA,TRBV6-5,TRBJ2-5,TRBD1,TGTGCCAGCACCCCAGGGGGTGGGGGCAAGACCCAGTACTTC,CASTPGGGGKTQYF
once,TRBV18,TRBJ1-2,TRBD1,TGTGCCAGCTCACCGGGACAGGGGAGTCACTTCTATGGCTACACCTTC,CASSPGQGSHFYGYTF
NA,TRBV5-1,TRBJ2-5,TRBD1,TGCGCCAGCAGCTACAGGGGCGCGTACCAAGAGACCCAGTACTTC,CASSYRGAYQETQYF
NA,TRBV6-5,TRBJ2-1,TRBD2,TGTGCCAGCAGTACGGGACTAGCGGGAGAGCAGTTCTTC,CASSTGLAGEQFF
NA,TRBV28,TRBJ1-5,TRBD1,TGTGCCAGCAAAGACAGGGGATATGTCGGCAATCAGCCCCAGCATTTT,CASKDRGYVGNQPQHF
NA,TRBV10-3,TRBJ1-1,NA,TGTGCCATCAGTGAGTCTGGGGGGTCGGGGACTGAAGCTTTCTTT,CAISESGGSGTEAFF
once,TRBV5-1,TRBJ2-3,NA,TGCGCCAGCAGGAGAGCGGGTGGGGCGACAGATACGCAGTATTTT,CASRRAGGATDTQYF
NA,TRBV7-9,TRBJ2-3,TRBD1,TGTGCCAGCAGCTTTGACAGGGATACAGATACGCAGTATTTT,CASSFDRDTDTQYF
NA,TRBV6-5,TRBJ1-5,TRBD1,TGTGCCACTAGGGACAGCCTCAATCAGCCCCAGCATTTT,CATRDSLNQPQHF
NA,TRBV25-1,TRBJ1-2,NA,TGTGCCAGCAGTGCCTCTTATGGCTACACCTTC,CASSASYGYTF
NA,TRBV7-2,TRBJ1-2,NA,TGTGCCAGCAGCTTAGAGCGGGGCGCTAACTATGGCTACACCTTC,CASSLERGANYGYTF
few,TRBV19,TRBJ1-1,NA,TGTGCCACCGCCCCAGGGGTGAGCACTGAAGCTTTCTTT,CATAPGVSTEAFF
NA,TRBV5-1,TRBJ2-7,NA,TGCGCCAGCAGCTTGGGGGGCGGGACAGCCTACGAGCAGTACTTC,CASSLGGGTAYEQYF
NA,TRBV7-3,TRBJ2-1,TRBD2,TGTGCCAGCAGCTCCCGGGGGGGCTATGAGCAGTTCTTC,CASSSRGGYEQFF
NA,TRBV29-1,TRBJ1-6,NA,TGCAGCGTTGAGGCAGGGATTAATTCACCCCTCCACTTT,CSVEAGINSPLHF
NA,TRBV21-1,TRBJ2-3,NA,TGTGCCAGCAGAACCGTCACAGGGGGCAATGATACGCAGTATTTT,CASRTVTGGNDTQYF
few,TRBV5-1,TRBJ2-2,TRBD2,TGCGCCAGCAGCTTGGGGACTAGCGGGAGGACCGGGGAGCTGTTTTTT,CASSLGTSGRTGELFF
NA,TRBV7-2,TRBJ1-2,TRBD1,TGTGCCAGCAGCCTCACCGGGACAGGGTATAATGGCTACACCTTC,CASSLTGTGYNGYTF
NA,TRBV5-4,TRBJ1-1,NA,TGTGCCAGCAGCTTACAGGCTCCCCGCGCTGAAGCTTTCTTT,CASSLQAPRAEAFF
NA,TRBV13,TRBJ1-1,NA,TGTGCCAGCAGCTCCGGACTGAAGAACACTGAAGCTTTCTTT,CASSSGLKNTEAFF
NA,TRBV30,TRBJ2-2,NA,TGTGCCTGGAGTGTACAGGGAGCCACCGGGGAGCTGTTTTTT,CAWSVQGATGELFF
many,TRBV7-8,TRBJ2-7,NA,TGTGCCAGCCAGAACAGGGATTCTTACGAGCAGTACTTC,CASQNRDSYEQYF
NA,TRBV21-1,TRBJ1-1,NA,TGTGCCAGCAGTGGGACAGTGTTGAACACTGAAGCTTTCTTT,CASSGTVLNTEAFF
NA,TRBV5-5,TRBJ2-2,TRBD2,TGTGCCAGCAGCTTCCTGACTAGCGGGGATACCGGGGAGCTGTTTTTT,CASSFLTSGDTGELFF
once,TRBV24-1,TRBJ1-5,NA,TGTGCCATAGGACAAAGCAATCAGCCCCAGCATTTT,CAIGQSNQPQHF
NA,TRBV2,TRBJ2-1,NA,TGTGCCAGCAGCAGCGGTTACTCCTACAATGAGCAGTTCTTC,CASSSGYSYNEQFF
NA,TRBV14,TRBJ2-1,NA,TGTGCCAGCAGCCAGGTTCTTTGGGCGTCCTTATTCTTC,CASSQVLWASLFF
NA,TRBV7-8,TRBJ2-1,NA,TGTGCCAGCAGCTTAGACCTCGCGTATTCCAATGAGCAGTTCTTC,CASSLDLAYSNEQFF
NA,TRBV7-2,TRBJ2-7,NA,TGTGCCAGCAGCTTAGAACTGATAAGCTCCTACGAGCAGTACTTC,CASSLELISSYEQYF
NA,TRBV6-4,TRBJ2-6,NA,TGTGCCAGCAGTGACGGTCAGGCTGGGGCCAACGTCCTGACTTTC,CASSDGQAGANVLTF
NA,TRBV15,TRBJ1-3,TRBD1,TGTGCCACCAGCAGAGATCTAAGGCTGGGGACAGCCAGATTTGTAAGCTCTGGAAACACCATATATTTT,CATSRDLRLGTARFVSSGNTIYF
NA,TRBV7-6,TRBJ2-3,TRBD1,TGTGCCAGCAGCTTAGCGATTGCAGGGGGTTGGGGCACAGATACGCAGTATTTT,CASSLAIAGGWGTDTQYF
NA,TRBV2,TRBJ2-6,NA,TGTGCCAGCAGTACAGGTAGCGGATTGAGCTCTGGGGCCAACGTCCTGACTTTC,CASSTGSGLSSGANVLTF
NA,TRBV11-2,TRBJ2-7,TRBD1,TGTGCCAGCAGCTTAGCAGGGGGATCCTACGAGCAGTACTTC,CASSLAGGSYEQYF
once,TRBV15,TRBJ1-2,TRBD1,TGTGCCACCAGCAGAACGGGACAGGGCCTCGACTATGGCTACACCTTC,CATSRTGQGLDYGYTF
NA,TRBV5-1,TRBJ2-7,TRBD1,TGCGCCAGCAGCGCTGGACAGGGAGGCTACGAGCAGTACTTC,CASSAGQGGYEQYF
once,TRBV7-2,TRBJ1-2,NA,TGTGCCAGCAGCTTAGCACAAGGGAGGGCTCGGGGCTACACCTTC,CASSLAQGRARGYTF
few,TRBV25-1,TRBJ2-1,TRBD2,TGTGCCAGCAGGTCTGGTGAGGGAGGGTGGGCAAGGCAGTTCTTC,CASRSGEGGWARQFF
NA,TRBV7-6,TRBJ2-7,TRBD1,TGTGCCAGCAGCTTAGGTTGGGGACAGGGCACCTACGAGCAGTACTTC,CASSLGWGQGTYEQYF
NA,TRBV30,TRBJ1-5,NA,TGTGCCTGGAGTGCCCAGGGTCTCCCCAATCAGCCCCAGCATTTT,CAWSAQGLPNQPQHF
NA,TRBV3-1/TRBV3-2,TRBJ2-3,NA,TGTGCCAGCAGCCAAGATTGGCAGGCCGATACGCAGTATTTT,CASSQDWQADTQYF
NA,TRBV3-1/TRBV3-2,TRBJ1-2,TRBD1,TGTGCCAGCAGCCAAGACCGGGACAGGGCGGACTTC,CASSQDRDRADF